The rows below give T cell receptor beta chains drawn from one sample of a study of blood T cell repertoires in COVID-19. Generated by immunoSEQ multiplex PCR, the TCRdb table keeps only in-frame clones and is missing some. Of fewer than 400,000 clones listed, roughly 89% are singletons. What was sequenced was PBMCs or T cells enriched from blood (not recorded which). The receptors shown here come from a woman between 50 and 59 years old who had recovered from COVID-19. CDR3s leave out the opening cysteine and the closing phenylalanine or tryptophan. Each record gives: clone size, V gene, CDR3 protein. Expanded clones get a size class; other rows say once, few or many, or leave the size out.

NA	TRBV4-1	ASSQGQGYGYT
NA	TRBV5-1	ASSLEFGVNEKLF
NA	TRBV6-5	ASSYQPGPYEQY
few	TRBV3-1/TRBV3-2	ASSQARGLVATIY
NA	TRBV3-1/TRBV3-2	ASSLEGARYT
NA	TRBV11-2	ASSLVTGRGAF
NA	TRBV5-6	ASSLVSGQGSYGYT
NA	TRBV12-3/TRBV12-4	ASSPRQGDTIY
NA	TRBV28	ASSLPTDYGYT
few	TRBV5-1	ASSLQPGQNTGELF
NA	TRBV7-2	ASSSQGARTEAF
NA	TRBV3-1/TRBV3-2	ASSNGGRSPGELF
NA	TRBV10-3	AITGNSGNTIY
few	TRBV11-2	ATKRGNNAEQF
NA	TRBV4-1	ASSQVRGNEQF
NA	TRBV3-1/TRBV3-2	ASSPGTSGGASPSTDTQY
NA	TRBV5-8	ASSVQGFGQY
few	TRBV5-1	ASSRQARNSYEQY
NA	TRBV7-3	ASSLSAGPGELF
NA	TRBV29-1	SAYPGQNQETQY
NA	TRBV10-3	AMGQGGNTEAF
NA	TRBV6-5	ASSSRDWNTEAF
NA	TRBV28	ASSLSRQVYGYT
NA	TRBV19	ASSTRTAKLF
NA	TRBV19	ASSIDSSYNSPLH
NA	TRBV5-8	ASSLTPYGDSGDGYT
NA	TRBV19	ASSIVRRDNEKLF
NA	TRBV11-2	ASSLGEGSSYEQY
NA	TRBV12-3/TRBV12-4	ASSFTDNQPQH
NA	TRBV7-2	ASSPTGELDSNYGYT
NA	TRBV30	AWSLGQGEQY
NA	TRBV28	ASRTQVGYT
NA	TRBV4-1	ASSQGLAPRETQY
NA	TRBV6-5	ASRSFIPPLH
NA	TRBV7-9	ASSLDRGVGGTEAF
NA	TRBV7-9	ASSHAGRDEKLF
NA	TRBV4-2	ASSQGVHLAKNIQY
NA	TRBV9	ASSPQTGTGFGSPLH
NA	TRBV18	ASSPRGGGASYEQY
few	TRBV6-5	ASSRDSLGTEAF
NA	TRBV5-1	ASSLSGQDSFT
NA	TRBV3-1/TRBV3-2	ASSQGRASGNTIY
NA	TRBV25-1	ASSNTGTGGREQY
NA	TRBV4-3	ASSQAGQGYYGYT
NA	TRBV4-1	ASSQWGVSEKLF
NA	TRBV5-1	ASSLGGNEIYT
NA	TRBV2	ASRPRDGSQPQH
NA	TRBV5-1	ASSLDMEAF
once	TRBV6-5	ASSPAGGTNEKLF
NA	TRBV6-5	ASSYSTNRDYTQY
NA	TRBV7-2	ASSLRSEAF
NA	TRBV27	ASSLSWGGETQY
once	TRBV5-1	ASSLGTYDNQPQH
NA	TRBV4-1	ASSQDLGAGDYGYT
NA	TRBV2	ASSPGQGLGNQPQH
NA	TRBV24-1	ATSDAMSAGAKDEQF
once	TRBV5-6	ASSLGGANNQPQH
NA	TRBV18	ASSSTSRGLGGNTIY
few	TRBV4-3	ASSQYSWQNSTDTQY